Listed below are T cell receptor beta chains from one sample, sequenced in a study of T cells in Graves' hyperthyroidism and ophthalmopathy. TCRdb re-called the multiplex PCR reads through MiXCR, storing one row per CDR3 protein. The data show under 700,000 distinct CDR3 sequences, over 15% seen once. What was sequenced was blood. The receptors were sampled from a woman between 18 and 29 years old with Graves' hyperthyroidism. Each CDR3 is given with its conserved first and last residue. A D gene is named only where the DNA matches it firmly. Expanded clones are given a class, and other clones once, few, many or no size at all.

abundance	v_gene	j_gene	d_gene	CDR3aa	CDR3nt
NA	TRBV9	TRBJ2-1	TRBD2	CASSVEWAGGPAEQFF	TGTGCCAGCAGCGTAGAATGGGCGGGAGGGCCGGCTGAGCAGTTCTTC
few	TRBV28	TRBJ1-1	TRBD1	CASRQGQTNTEAFF	TGTGCCAGCCGACAGGGGCAGACCAACACTGAAGCTTTCTTT
few	TRBV5-1	TRBJ2-5	NA	CASSLEVMKTQYF	TGCGCCAGCAGCTTGGAAGTGATGAAGACCCAGTACTTC
many	TRBV7-9	TRBJ1-2	NA	CASSLDSLGYTF	TGTGCCAGCAGCTTGGATTCGCTCGGCTACACCTTC
NA	TRBV5-6	TRBJ2-5	TRBD2	CASSPGYAGEETQYF	TGTGCCAGCAGCCCCGGTTACGCGGGGGAAGAGACCCAGTACTTC
NA	TRBV7-9	TRBJ2-4	NA	CASGVRVGVKNIQYF	TGTGCCAGCGGTGTGAGGGTGGGAGTTAAGAACATTCAGTACTTC
few	TRBV20-1	TRBJ2-7	TRBD1	CSAQRDRGDYEQYF	TGCAGTGCGCAACGAGACAGGGGAGACTACGAGCAGTACTTC
many	TRBV19	TRBJ1-1	NA	CATGLRNTEAFF	TGTGCCACAGGACTGAGGAACACTGAAGCTTTCTTT
many	TRBV20-1	TRBJ2-1	TRBD2	CSARGRASGNEQFF	TGCAGTGCTAGGGGGAGGGCTAGCGGCAATGAGCAGTTCTTC
few	TRBV20-1	TRBJ2-5	NA	CSAPVGQGTQYF	TGCAGTGCCCCGGTGGGCCAGGGGACCCAGTACTTC
few	TRBV7-9	TRBJ2-3	TRBD2	CASSLVPSGDTQYF	TGTGCCAGCAGCTTAGTTCCTAGCGGAGATACGCAGTATTTT
many	TRBV5-1	TRBJ2-1	TRBD2	CASSPGLAGGKGNEQFF	TGCGCCAGCAGCCCGGGACTAGCGGGGGGTAAAGGGAATGAGCAGTTCTTC
many	TRBV12-3/TRBV12-4	TRBJ2-7	NA	CASSLMRGEQYF	TGTGCCAGCAGTTTAATGAGGGGCGAGCAGTACTTC
few	TRBV10-3	TRBJ2-7	NA	CAISDGQFEQYF	TGTGCCATCAGTGATGGCCAGTTCGAGCAGTACTTC
many	TRBV6-2/TRBV6-3	TRBJ1-5	TRBD1	CASKRDRGNQPQHF	TGTGCCAGCAAAAGGGACAGAGGAAATCAGCCCCAGCATTTT
NA	TRBV6-1	TRBJ1-2	TRBD1	CASSELSRTGGGYGYTF	TGTGCCAGCAGTGAATTATCGCGGACAGGGGGCGGCTATGGCTACACCTTC
many	TRBV6-2/TRBV6-3	TRBJ1-1	TRBD1	CASRTGWHTEAFF	TGTGCCAGCAGGACAGGGTGGCACACTGAAGCTTTCTTT
NA	TRBV4-2	TRBJ2-3	NA	CASSQVGSDRGGRTDTQYF	TGTGCCAGCAGCCAAGTGGGATCGGACCGGGGTGGCCGCACAGATACGCAGTATTTT
many	TRBV7-9	TRBJ2-1	NA	CASSLVAGKYNEQFF	TGTGCCAGCAGCTTAGTCGCGGGAAAATACAATGAGCAGTTCTTC
many	TRBV20-1	TRBJ2-7	NA	CSVWKSYEQYF	TGCAGTGTCTGGAAATCCTACGAGCAGTACTTC
NA	TRBV27	TRBJ1-1	TRBD1	CASNADRGQTEAFF	TGTGCCAGCAACGCAGACAGGGGGCAAACTGAAGCTTTCTTT
many	TRBV3-1	TRBJ1-2	NA	CASSQDRDVYYGYTF	TGTGCCAGCAGCCAAGATCGGGACGTATACTATGGCTACACCTTC
few	TRBV29-1	TRBJ1-1	NA	CSVDKGLNTEAFF	TGCAGCGTTGACAAGGGGTTGAACACTGAAGCTTTCTTT
many	TRBV6-1	TRBJ1-5	NA	CASSQTQGSNQPQHF	TGTGCCAGCAGTCAGACCCAGGGTAGCAATCAGCCCCAGCATTTT
many	TRBV7-2	TRBJ2-5	TRBD2	CASSLGRGASRETQYF	TGTGCCAGCAGCTTAGGGCGGGGGGCCAGCCGGGAGACCCAGTACTTC
many	TRBV20-1	TRBJ2-7	TRBD2	CSADPTSRLAENYEQYF	TGCAGTGCGGATCCCACCTCGCGACTAGCGGAGAACTACGAGCAGTACTTC
few	TRBV2	TRBJ2-7	NA	CASSEFYMGEQYF	TGTGCCAGCAGTGAATTTTATATGGGCGAGCAGTACTTC
many	TRBV20-1	TRBJ2-3	TRBD2	CSASPAGRYTQYF	TGCAGTGCAAGCCCAGCGGGAAGGTATACGCAGTATTTT
few	TRBV10-1	TRBJ2-1	NA	CASSSPGVGNEQFF	TGCGCCAGCAGTTCCCCAGGGGTGGGCAATGAGCAGTTCTTC
NA	TRBV7-9	TRBJ2-7	NA	CASRHSGSGYYEQYF	TGTGCCAGCAGACATAGCGGTTCGGGGTACTACGAGCAGTACTTC
NA	TRBV6-1	TRBJ2-7	TRBD1	CASISGTGVREQYF	TGTGCCAGTATAAGCGGGACAGGGGTTCGGGAGCAGTACTTC
NA	TRBV6-1	TRBJ1-2	NA	CASKTLDDGYTF	TGTGCCAGCAAGACTCTTGACGATGGCTACACCTTC
NA	TRBV10-3	TRBJ2-1	TRBD1	CAIRGQGRGNEQFF	TGTGCCATCAGGGGACAGGGAAGGGGCAATGAGCAGTTCTTC
NA	TRBV3-1	TRBJ1-4	TRBD1	CASSQGVTGLVLGEKLFF	TGTGCCAGCAGCCAAGGCGTGACAGGGCTCGTCCTGGGTGAAAAACTGTTTTTT
NA	TRBV10-3	TRBJ1-3	NA	CAISDGGASGNTIYF	TGTGCCATCAGTGATGGAGGGGCCTCTGGAAACACCATATATTTT
many	TRBV12-3/TRBV12-4	TRBJ2-1	NA	CASSFPGTQGVEQFF	TGTGCCAGCAGCTTCCCCGGGACGCAGGGTGTTGAGCAGTTCTTC
NA	TRBV7-9	TRBJ2-5	NA	CASSVDVQETQYF	TGTGCCAGCAGCGTGGACGTACAAGAGACCCAGTACTTC
many	TRBV2	TRBJ1-2	NA	CASSDSGHDGYTF	TGTGCCAGCAGTGATTCGGGGCACGATGGCTACACCTTC
few	TRBV5-1	TRBJ1-1	NA	CASSLLVATEAFF	TGCGCCAGCAGCTTGTTAGTAGCCACTGAAGCTTTCTTT
few	TRBV4-2	TRBJ2-7	NA	CASSQDLGRDYEQYF	TGTGCCAGCAGCCAAGATCTCGGTAGGGACTACGAGCAGTACTTC
few	TRBV6-5	TRBJ1-6	NA	CASSYHAMGGHYNSPLHF	TGTGCCAGCAGTTACCACGCGATGGGTGGACATTATAATTCACCCCTCCACTTT
many	TRBV5-6	TRBJ1-1	NA	CANRVMNTEAFF	TGTGCCAACAGGGTCATGAACACTGAAGCTTTCTTT
once	TRBV6-6	TRBJ2-3	TRBD1	CAGSYSRDSVIFNTDTQYF	TGTGCCGGCAGTTACTCAAGGGACAGCGTAATTTTCAACACAGATACGCAGTATTTT
many	TRBV5-5	TRBJ1-2	NA	CASSSLDFGYTF	TGTGCCAGCAGCTCCCTCGATTTCGGCTACACCTTC
many	TRBV20-1	TRBJ2-3	NA	CSASPDTQYF	TGCAGTGCCTCCCCAGATACGCAGTATTTT
few	TRBV29-1	TRBJ2-1	NA	CSAHRDTNNEQFF	TGCAGCGCTCATCGGGACACAAACAATGAGCAGTTCTTC
NA	TRBV4-1	TRBJ2-3	TRBD1	CASSHVAGTAERTDTQYF	TGCGCCAGCAGCCACGTCGCCGGGACAGCGGAACGCACAGATACGCAGTATTTT
many	TRBV6-1	TRBJ2-7	NA	CASSGSMQSRYEQYF	TGTGCCAGCAGTGGGAGTATGCAATCCCGCTACGAGCAGTACTTC
many	TRBV20-1	TRBJ1-1	TRBD1	CSARARTGGRTEAFF	TGCAGTGCTAGAGCTCGGACAGGGGGACGTACTGAAGCTTTCTTT
NA	TRBV18	TRBJ2-7	NA	CASSPNGADTYEQYF	TGTGCCAGCTCACCAAATGGTGCGGACACCTACGAGCAGTACTTC
few	TRBV18	TRBJ1-5	NA	CASSLTEDQPQHF	TGTGCCAGCTCCCTCACGGAAGATCAGCCCCAGCATTTT